This TCR beta chain was documented in a study of blood T cell repertoires in COVID-19. Study background: The cDNA or gDNA used as material had been derived from T cells, B-cell-depleted T cells, or PBMCs.

The CDR3 spans 12 residues. CDR1 and CDR2 from the germline V gene are SNHLY and FYNNEI. Between the trimmed V and J ends, which lost 4 bases and 6 bases, there was a span of 9 bases. Under the authors' procedure: Nucleated cell counts were estimated from reference gene primer amplification. Profiling relied on immunoSEQ multiplex PCR, and the TCRdb table lists in-frame clones only, not all of them. V and J calls and clone size are as listed in that table; D and trimming were resolved from the DNA. The profile shows 190,000 or so clones, around 82% of them singletons. The sample taken for sequencing was peripheral blood. This sequence was found in a man aged 45-65 years with active or convalescent COVID-19. The chain carries TRBV2 and TRBJ1-2, with a weak D call TRBD1 (5 bases). As DNA, the CDR3 is TGTGCCAGCAGTGTCAGGGCCAATGGCTACACCTTC. Translation gives CASSVRANGYTF.